A selection of T cell receptor beta chains follows, all from one sample in a study of blood T cell repertoires in COVID-19. Repertoires were generated with immunoSEQ multiplex PCR, while TCRdb's copy carries only in-frame clones and drops some. The table lists roughly 200,000 clones, approximately 89% of them singletons. The material sequenced was peripheral blood. The receptors were sampled from a woman aged 25 to 39 with acute or convalescent COVID-19. Both conserved end residues are trimmed from each CDR3.

CDR3,J,V
ASSFWDRQETQY,TRBJ2-5,TRBV27
ASSLAGDSYNEQF,TRBJ2-1,TRBV7-8
ASKPAYSGNTIY,TRBJ1-3,TRBV5-1
ASGQGYEQY,TRBJ2-7,TRBV9
AISETGYREQY,TRBJ2-7,TRBV10-3
ASTTIAGSYNEQF,TRBJ2-1,TRBV2
ASSPGSTPSGNTIY,TRBJ1-3,TRBV28
AIRALDRVEGYT,TRBJ1-2,TRBV10-3
ASSTRLYEQY,TRBJ2-7,TRBV21-1
ATFRVEKLF,TRBJ1-4,TRBV24-1
AISDPKGHEQF,TRBJ2-1,TRBV10-3
ASSLDGTSGNYNEQF,TRBJ2-1,TRBV5-4
ASSRLAEETQY,TRBJ2-5,TRBV5-4
ASSVTGVRVYGYT,TRBJ1-2,TRBV7-9
ASSWTGTSGSGGNEQF,TRBJ2-1,TRBV5-1
ASSRTGTGAWEQY,TRBJ2-7,TRBV7-9
ASLLDRDRELAAF,TRBJ1-1,TRBV6-6
ASSQVGLAGAGQF,TRBJ2-1,TRBV4-1
ASSQVPGQYSPLH,TRBJ1-6,TRBV3-1/TRBV3-2
ASSLFRTDTQY,TRBJ2-3,TRBV7-6
ASSLARNNEQF,TRBJ2-1,TRBV5-4
ASSLILAGVYEQY,TRBJ2-7,TRBV5-1
ASSTRAYRETGELF,TRBJ2-2,TRBV7-9
ASSPIVGQGASGNTIY,TRBJ1-3,TRBV19
SVPRYEQY,TRBJ2-7,TRBV29-1
AWSRTTGTEAF,TRBJ1-1,TRBV30